This TCR beta chain was documented in a study of blood T cell repertoires in COVID-19. Overall study: In each case, the material was cDNA or gDNA derived from T cells, B-cell-depleted T cells, or PBMCs.

Assay used: immunoSEQ multiplex PCR; TCRdb lists only in-frame clones, some missing. This table holds 250,000 to 400,000 clones, roughly 85% found once. This CDR3 has 15 residues. Germline V lookup: CDR1 SGHTA, CDR2 FQGNSA. V was trimmed by 4 bases and J by 5 bases, leaving 12 bases between them. The source material was PBMCs or T cells enriched from blood (not recorded which). The chain uses TRBV7-2 and TRBJ2-6; weak D call: TRBD1 (5 bases). This clonotype originated in a woman aged 25-40 years who had been exposed to COVID-19. CDR3 DNA: TGTGCCAGCAGCTACCAGGGTCAACGGGCCAACGTCCTGACTTTC. Its protein product is CASSYQGQRANVLTF.